This T cell receptor beta chain was recovered during a study of human T cells and chemical hapten exposure. A few counts support this clonotype. As yet, its antigen is unknown. The study used a library that attached unique molecular identifiers to individual cDNA molecules. TCRdb analysed the RACE reads with MiXCR anew, one entry per CDR3 protein. The sample contains roughly 40,000 distinct CDR3 sequences, 9.5% to 15% of which appear only once. Study observations and caveats: Since the donors had alopecia, their immune response may not be the same as that of healthy people. There were significantly more large CDR3 similarity clusters among expanded TCRs than among controls. No alteration of TCRs above 1 in 1000 frequency was seen with DPC sensitization.

Time point indicated: pre-sensitization, week 0. Treatment specified: therapeutic diphenylcyclopropenone sensitization with weekly scalp DPC. Germline CDR1 is LGHNA and CDR2 is YNFKEQ. The CDR3 contains 13 residues. V shed 0 bases and J shed 12 bases, with 15 bases lying between them. The chain uses TRBV4-2 and TRBJ2-7; D perhaps matches TRBD2 (6 bases). Sequenced material: whole blood, taken in connection with sensitization to the hapten diphenylcyclopropenone (DPC). The sequence came from a woman under 40 with alopecia areata. Some clones in this sample may be carry-over from other donors' samples. CDR3 sequence (DNA): TGTGCCAGCAGCCAAGACGGGAGTAGTGATTGGTACTTC. It translates to CASSQDGSSDWYF.